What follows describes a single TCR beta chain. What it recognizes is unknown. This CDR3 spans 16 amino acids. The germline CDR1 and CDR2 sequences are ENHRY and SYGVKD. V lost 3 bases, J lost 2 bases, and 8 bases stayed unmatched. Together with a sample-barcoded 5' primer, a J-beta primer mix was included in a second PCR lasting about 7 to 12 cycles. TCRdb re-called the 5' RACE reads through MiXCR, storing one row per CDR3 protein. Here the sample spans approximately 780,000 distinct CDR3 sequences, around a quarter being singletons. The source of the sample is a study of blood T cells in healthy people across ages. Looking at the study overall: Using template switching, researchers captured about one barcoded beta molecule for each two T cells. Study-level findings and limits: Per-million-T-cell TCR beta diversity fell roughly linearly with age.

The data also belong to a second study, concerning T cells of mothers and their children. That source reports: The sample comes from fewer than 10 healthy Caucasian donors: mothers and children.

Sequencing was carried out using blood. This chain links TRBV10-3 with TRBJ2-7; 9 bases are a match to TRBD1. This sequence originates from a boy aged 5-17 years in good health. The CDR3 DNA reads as TGTGCCATCAGTGAAACCGGGACAGGGAATCCCTACGAGCAGTACTTC. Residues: CAISETGTGNPYEQYF.